This T cell receptor beta chain was captured in a study of neoadjuvant anti-PD-1 for oral cavity cancer. Sequencing used immunoSEQ multiplex PCR; TCRdb keeps in-frame clones, though not all of them. The table includes about 12,000 clones, over 55% detected once. Stated time point: after neoadjuvant nivolumab, at surgical resection. This CDR3 has 16 residues. V shed 1 base, J shed 6 bases, and the junction held 6 bases outside the gene matches. CDR1 and CDR2 from the germline V gene are MGHRA and YSYEKL. The chain links TRBV4-1 to TRBJ2-3; 11 positions match TRBD2. The sequences come from PBMCs, collected after nivolumab (anti-PD-1) treatment. This receptor was obtained from a person aged 35-80 years with oral cavity squamous cell carcinoma. The CDR3 region is CASSQGRLAGRDTQYF. CDR3 nucleotide sequence: TGCGCCAGCAGCCAAGGGCGACTAGCGGGACGTGATACGCAGTATTTT.